The T cell receptor beta chain under discussion was sequenced for a study of T cell responses to AZD1222 COVID-19 vaccine. Whole-study results and caveats: Females made up more of the donors, who were largely white British, and clonal diversity may have come out too low. Baseline seropositivity characterized only a handful of AZD1222 recipients. The study found vaccine-associated CD4 TCRs spanning spike, dominant at 160-218 and 743-854. Recipients of two AZD1222 doses showed rising Spike-specific TCR breadth and depth.

Regarding this clone: What it binds is not known.

The method was immunoSEQ multiplex PCR; TCRdb's version includes in-frame clones alone and lacks a portion of them. The sample includes approximately 140,000 clones, 80% to 95% seen only once; the top ten take around 1.9%. This CDR3 is built from 13 residues. Germline CDR1 reads SGHRS; CDR2 reads YFSETQ. V shed 4 bases, J shed 8 bases, and the junction held 7 bases outside the gene matches. The clonotype comes from an adult who received the AZD1222 COVID-19 vaccine. The sample consisted of peripheral blood, taken 28 days after the second AZD1222 dose. This chain joins TRBV5-1 and TRBJ1-1; 8 bases are a match to TRBD1. Here the CDR3 DNA reads TGCGCCAGCAGCCACGGACAGGGCGGGGAAGCTTTCTTT. Translated: CASSHGQGGEAFF.